These 22 T cell receptor beta chains were all obtained from the same sample, sequenced in a study of cytomegalovirus exposure and HLA in healthy donors. 60 Vbeta and 13 Jbeta primers were used in PCR. The data were produced by immunoSEQ multiplex PCR, yet TCRdb's version contains in-frame clones alone and is incomplete. In the table there are under 200,000 clones, around 74% of which are singletons. Material: PBMCs. These receptors came from a woman aged 30 to 39 in good health and CMV-seronegative.

The genes are TRBV18 and TRBJ1-2; possibly TRBD1 for D (5 bases). The ends were cut back, 3 bases at V and 2 bases at J, with 13 bases in the middle. From germline, CDR1 is KGHSH and CDR2 LQKENI. CDR3 length equals 15 residues. The CDR3 reads CASSPQWGDNYGYTF. CDR3 in DNA: TGTGCCAGCTCACCTCAATGGGGCGACAACTATGGCTACACCTTC.

This clone was counted once. This chain uses TRBV10-3 with TRBJ2-3, with D possibly matching TRBD2 (5 bases). Germline CDR1 ENHRY, CDR2 SYGVKD. V shed 5 bases and J shed 3 bases, with 15 bases lying between them. The CDR3 covers 15 residues. Here the CDR3 DNA reads TGTGCCATCAGTTCACTAGGGCCCTTAACAGATACGCAGTATTTT. Its translation is CAISSLGPLTDTQYF.

The J gene is TRBJ2-7, the V gene TRBV6-1; 12 bases agree with TRBD2. Germline V gives CDR1 MNHNS, CDR2 SASEGT. This CDR3 contains 17 residues. Trimming cost V 2 bases and J 0 bases; bases outside gene matches: 5. Written as DNA, the CDR3 is TGTGCCAGCAGTGAACGGACTAGCGGGGCGAGCTCCTACGAGCAGTACTTC. Its translation is CASSERTSGASSYEQYF.

V usage is TRBV5-1 and J usage is TRBJ2-5; 13 bases are a match to TRBD2. In germline, CDR1 is SGHRS, CDR2 YFSETQ. This CDR3 is built from 16 residues. V lost 0 bases to trimming and J lost 4 bases; unmatched junction nucleotides: 3. The CDR3 region has the DNA TGCGCCAGCAGCTTGGGACTAGCGGGGGGCGGAGAGACCCAGTACTTC. Amino acid sequence: CASSLGLAGGGETQYF.

This rearrangement joins TRBV30 to TRBJ2-7; 9 bases are shared with TRBD2. CDR1 is GTSNPN, CDR2 SVGIG, per germline (reference sequence). The CDR3 sequence is 15 residues long. V was pared by 4 bases and J by 2 bases, with 9 bases of the junction left unmatched. CDR3 residues: CAWNRPTSGPYEQYF. Here the CDR3 DNA reads TGTGCCTGGAATCGCCCGACTAGCGGACCCTACGAGCAGTACTTC.

The chain is built from TRBV4-1 and TRBJ2-5, with TRBD2 identical over 8 bases. V dropped 1 base and J dropped 3; count of bases not matched to a gene: 1. Germline CDR1 MGHRA, CDR2 YSYEKL. This CDR3 spans 14 amino acids. The CDR3 here is CASSQAGGKETQYF. DNA for the CDR3: TGCGCCAGCAGCCAAGCGGGGGGGAAAGAGACCCAGTACTTC.

The sample holds one count of this clone. This sequence joins TRBV18 and TRBJ2-7; 8 nucleotides line up with TRBD1. CDR1 KGHSH and CDR2 LQKENI come from the germline V gene. The CDR3 is 16 residues long. V shed 2 bases and J 7 bases; nucleotides not matched to a gene: 13. The CDR3 DNA reads as TGTGCCAGCTCACCAGGAAGGAGGCAGGGGGCAAATGAGCAGTACTTC. This encodes CASSPGRRQGANEQYF.

V is TRBV19 and J is TRBJ1-1; possible D gene TRBD1, 6 bases. CDR1 and CDR2 (germline): LNHDA, SQIVND (reference sequence). This CDR3 comprises 13 residues. V was trimmed by 6 bases and J by 5 bases, leaving 13 bases between them. Here the CDR3 reads CASRTVRGTEAFF. The DNA of the CDR3 is TGTGCCAGTAGGACAGTTAGGGGGACTGAAGCTTTCTTT.

The rearrangement uses TRBV27 and TRBJ2-3; TRBD1 is a possible D gene (6 bases). This CDR3 is 15 amino acids long. The germline V gene encodes CDR1 MNHEY and CDR2 SMNVEV (reference sequence). Trimming stripped 5 bases from V and 4 bases from J, with 16 bases between. CDR3 DNA: TGTGCCAGCAGTCTCATGGGGGCTCCGTCAGATACGCAGTATTTT. Amino acid sequence: CASSLMGAPSDTQYF.

This clone was found a few times. The chain recombines TRBV7-2 with TRBJ1-4; TRBD1 aligns across 8 bases. V dropped 5 bases and J dropped 6; count of bases not matched to a gene: 5. Germline values: CDR1 SGHTA, CDR2 FQGNSA. CDR3 length: 14 amino acids. The CDR3 spells CASSLTGGHEKLFF. The CDR3 DNA reads as TGTGCCAGCAGCCTAACAGGGGGGCATGAAAAACTGTTTTTT.

The CDR3 loop reads CASSSLTGIQQYF. CDR3 in DNA: TGTGCCAGCAGCTCGCTAACAGGTATCCAGCAGTACTTC. This rearrangement joins TRBV7-8 to TRBJ2-7, with D perhaps TRBD1 (5 bases). From germline, CDR1 is SGHVS and CDR2 FQNEAQ. V dropped 4 bases and J dropped 8 bases, with 15 bases sitting between them. The CDR3 has 13 residues. The entire variable domain, with the rest obtained from reference TRBV7-8 and TRBJ2-7, is as follows: GAGVSQSPRYKVAKRGQDVALRCDPISGHVSLFWYQQALGQGPEFLTYFQNEAQLDKSGLPSDRFFAERPEGSVSTLKIQRTQQEDSAVYLCASSSLTGIQQYFGPGTRLTVT.

The chain uses TRBV4-3 and TRBJ1-5; 9 nucleotides agree with TRBD1. The CDR3 has 14 amino acids. Trimming removed 5 bases from V and 6 bases from J; junction bases left unmatched: 5. Germline lookup yields CDR1 LGHNA and CDR2 YSLEER. CDR3 nucleotide sequence: TGCGCCAGCAGCACCGACAGGGGGATTCAGCCCCAGCATTTT. Protein product: CASSTDRGIQPQHF.

CDR3 region: CASSFRDNTDTQYF. CDR3 bases: TGTGCCAGCAGCTTCCGGGACAACACAGATACGCAGTATTTT. The J gene is TRBJ2-3, the V gene TRBV7-8; perhaps TRBD1 as D (6 bases). The germline V and J ends were trimmed by 3 bases and 2 bases, with 9 bases remaining between them. Germline V gene sequence: CDR1 SGHVS, CDR2 FQNEAQ. This CDR3 is built from 14 residues.

V and J are TRBV4-1 and TRBJ1-2; D is unresolved. CDR3 size: 12 residues. The V gene's germline CDR1 is MGHRA and CDR2 YSYEKL. Between the trimmed V and J ends, which lost 3 bases and 7 bases, there was a span of 9 bases. The CDR3 sequence is CASSQGVAGYTF. The CDR3 nucleotides read TGCGCCAGCAGCCAGGGAGTGGCTGGCTACACCTTC.

This clone appeared once. The rearrangement links TRBV2 to TRBJ1-5, with TRBD1 identical over 7 bases. There are 13 residues in the CDR3. Looked up from germline, CDR1 is SNHLY and CDR2 is FYNNEI. After removal of 6 bases from V and 5 bases from J, the junction contained 4 bases not matched to a gene. CDR3 protein: CASSSDRYQPQHF. The CDR3 nucleotides are TGTGCCAGCAGCTCGGACAGGTATCAGCCCCAGCATTTT.

The V and J genes are TRBV2 and TRBJ2-5, with 7 positions matching TRBD1. Gene TRBJ2-7 matches the end of the DNA better, so the J call may be wrong. From germline, CDR1 is SNHLY and CDR2 FYNNEI. There are 12 residues in the CDR3. This CDR3 is CASRDRVGEQYF. In DNA, the CDR3 is TGTGCCAGCAGAGACAGGGTGGGCGAGCAGTACTTC.

This chain links TRBV30 with TRBJ1-6, with 8 bases that match TRBD1. This CDR3 comprises 15 residues. Germline loops: CDR1 GTSNPN, CDR2 SVGIG (reference sequence). With V trimmed by 3 bases and J by 10 bases, 11 bases remained unmatched. The chain's CDR3 is CAWRGVIRGQSPLHF. CDR3 sequence (DNA): TGTGCCTGGAGAGGTGTTATCAGGGGGCAGTCACCCCTCCACTTT.

CDR3 in amino acids: CSVGEDRGAYEQYF. The CDR3 nucleotides read TGCAGCGTGGGGGAGGACAGGGGGGCCTACGAGCAGTACTTC. V and J are TRBV29-1 and TRBJ2-7; 10 nucleotides match TRBD1. Germline V gene lookup returns CDR1 SQVTM and CDR2 ANQGSEA. This CDR3 spans 14 amino acids. The V segment lost 6 bases and the J segment 2 bases; nucleotides outside the gene matches: 7.

The chain couples TRBV30 to TRBJ1-6; TRBD1 matches 9 bases. The CDR3 consists of 15 residues. Per germline, CDR1 GTSNPN and CDR2 SVGIG (reference sequence). J was trimmed by 11 bases and V by 0 bases; bases with no gene match: 8. CDR3 residues: CAWSVPGQGRTPLHF. In nucleotides, the CDR3 is TGTGCCTGGAGTGTACCGGGACAGGGACGAACACCCCTCCACTTT.

The rearrangement joins TRBV13 to TRBJ2-1; 7 bases fit TRBD1. CDR1 and CDR2 (germline): PRHDT, FYEKMQ (reference sequence). After removal of 2 bases from V and 4 bases from J, the junction contained 8 bases not matched to a gene. There are 16 residues in the CDR3. CDR3: CASSLPRQGAYNEQFF. As DNA, the CDR3 is TGTGCCAGCAGCTTACCCCGACAGGGCGCTTACAATGAGCAGTTCTTC.

This sequence joins TRBV6-1 and TRBJ2-1, with 7 bases aligning to TRBD1. Germline V gene lookup returns CDR1 MNHNS and CDR2 SASEGT. J gave up 7 bases and V 10 bases, and 10 bases lay outside the gene matches. This CDR3 is 13 amino acids long. The CDR3 DNA sequence: TGTGCCAACCGCCCGACAGGGAAGAATGAGCAGTTCTTC. It specifies CANRPTGKNEQFF.

This clone was seen once. The chain recombines TRBV4-1 with TRBJ1-3, with TRBD2 matching over 8 bases. Near its end, the DNA agrees better with TRBJ2-2, so the J call may be wrong. This CDR3 has 17 residues. The germline CDR1 and CDR2 sequences are MGHRA and YSYEKL. The CDR3, as DNA: TGCGCCAGCAGCCAAGATCGGGGGGGGTCGAACACCGGGGAGCTGTTTTTT. Translation: CASSQDRGGSNTGELFF.